Listed here are 14 T cell receptor beta chains from one sample, sequenced in a study of T cell responses to AZD1222 COVID-19 vaccine. Clones were read by immunoSEQ multiplex PCR, and TCRdb kept only the in-frame ones, dropping some. Of 95,000 to 150,000 clones listed, 80% to 90% are singletons. Sequences were derived from peripheral blood, sampled on day 0 of MenACWY control vaccination. These receptors were obtained from an adult in good health.

The chain uses TRBV9 and TRBJ2-1; D remains ambiguous. Deletions cut 8 bases from V and 11 bases from J, with 5 bases between. The V gene's germline CDR1 is SGDLS and CDR2 YYNGEE. The CDR3 is 8 amino acids. The CDR3 sequence: CARGQQFF. The CDR3 DNA reads as TGTGCCAGGGGTCAGCAGTTCTTC. The entire variable domain, with the rest obtained from reference TRBV9 and TRBJ2-1, is as follows: DSGVTQTPKHLITATGQRVTLRCSPRSGDLSVYWYQQSLDQGLQFLIQYYNGEERAKGNILERFSAQQFPDLHSELNLSSLELGDSALYFCARGQQFFGPGTRLTVL.

This chain links TRBV20-1 with TRBJ2-1, with D tentatively TRBD1 or TRBD2 (5 bases each). V gave up 6 bases and J gave up 8 bases, with 11 bases separating them. This CDR3 contains 11 residues. Per germline, CDR1 DFQATT and CDR2 SNEGSKA (reference sequence). The CDR3 DNA follows: TGCAGTGCGGAGCAGGGACATGAGCAGTTCTTC. Translated: CSAEQGHEQFF.

This clone was counted a few times. The rearrangement links TRBV3-1 (or the pseudogene TRBV3-2) to TRBJ2-2, with a tentative D call TRBD1 (6 bases). Deletions cut 5 bases from V and 6 bases from J, with 13 bases between. CDR3 length: 14 amino acids. In germline, CDR1 is LGHDT, CDR2 YNNKEL (reference sequence). The DNA for the CDR3 is TGTGCCAGCAGCGCACAGGGTGGGGCCGGGGAGCTGTTTTTT. Its translation: CASSAQGGAGELFF.

This sequence joins TRBV5-4 and TRBJ2-1, with a possible D match to TRBD2 (6 bases). Germline V lookup: CDR1 SGHNT, CDR2 YYREEE (reference sequence). Trimming stripped 4 bases from V and 4 bases from J, with 12 bases between. The CDR3 loop spans 14 amino acids. CDR3 loop: CASSIYGGYNEQFF. The CDR3 DNA follows: TGTGCCAGCAGCATATACGGGGGTTACAATGAGCAGTTCTTC.

The chain links TRBV11-2 to TRBJ2-1, with D maybe TRBD2 (6 bases). The CDR3 extends over 15 amino acids. Germline loops: CDR1 SGHAT, CDR2 FQNNGV. V lost 5 bases and J lost 2, with 13 bases in between. The CDR3 protein is CASSPDSGTYNEQFF. The CDR3 DNA reads as TGTGCCAGCAGCCCCGATAGCGGTACCTACAATGAGCAGTTCTTC.

This clone has just one count. The CDR3 protein is CASSQEMGAWTQYF. DNA for the CDR3: TGCGCCAGCAGCCAAGAGATGGGGGCGTGGACCCAGTACTTC. V is TRBV4-1 and J is TRBJ2-5; D perhaps matches TRBD1 (6 bases). Trimming took 0 bases from V and 7 from J, leaving 12 bases between them. CDR1 MGHRA and CDR2 YSYEKL come from the germline V gene. CDR3 length equals 14 residues.

This chain links TRBV30 with TRBJ1-1, with a weak D call TRBD1 (6 bases). This CDR3 contains 13 residues. Trimming took 2 bases from V and 1 from J, leaving 8 bases between them. CDR1 and CDR2 from the germline V gene are GTSNPN and SVGIG (reference sequence). CDR3 protein: CAWSFRGNTEAFF. The CDR3 bases are TGTGCCTGGAGTTTCAGGGGGAACACTGAAGCTTTCTTT.

CDR3 residues: CASSNRRQGIHNEQFF. DNA of the CDR3: TGTGCCAGCAGTAACCGCCGACAGGGAATCCACAATGAGCAGTTCTTC. The chain employs TRBV27 and TRBJ2-1; TRBD1 matches 7 bases. The CDR3 length is 16 residues. The V gene's germline CDR1 is MNHEY and CDR2 SMNVEV (reference sequence). The J segment lost 5 bases and the V segment lost 5 bases, leaving 12 bases of the junction unmatched.

The rearrangement links TRBV16 to TRBJ1-5; 8 positions match TRBD1. Germline V CDR1 and CDR2: KGHSY, FQNENV. This CDR3 has 15 amino acids. V lost 1 base to trimming and J lost 5 bases; unmatched junction nucleotides: 4. The CDR3 spells CASSQFTGGYQPQHF. DNA of the CDR3: TGTGCCAGCAGCCAATTCACAGGGGGTTATCAGCCCCAGCATTTT. Variable domain in full (rest from reference TRBV16 and TRBJ1-5): GEEVAQTPKHLVRGEGQKAKLYCAPIKGHSYVFWYQQVLKNEFKFLISFQNENVFDETGMPKERFSAKCLPNSPCSLEIQATKLEDSAVYFCASSQFTGGYQPQHFGDGTRLSIL.

V and J are TRBV6-2 or TRBV6-3 and TRBJ2-2, with D possibly being TRBD2 (6 bases). Germline values: CDR1 MNHEY, CDR2 SVGEGT. Between the trimmed V and J ends, which lost 5 bases and 7 bases, there was a span of 17 bases. This CDR3 has 15 residues. The CDR3 DNA reads as TGTGCCAGCAGTAGACGGGAGAGTGGTTTCGGGGAGCTGTTTTTT. Its translation: CASSRRESGFGELFF.

The V call is TRBV6-4, the J call TRBJ2-2; D remains ambiguous. Per the germline V gene, CDR1 is MRHNA and CDR2 is SNTAGT. The CDR3 has 13 amino acids. V lost 0 bases to trimming and J lost 8 bases, with 7 bases between them. This chain's CDR3 is CASSDSVTGELFF. The CDR3 coding sequence is TGTGCCAGCAGTGACTCTGTAACTGGGGAGCTGTTTTTT.

The chain links TRBV5-4 to TRBJ2-1; D ambiguous. The CDR3 sequence is 16 residues long. Trimming removed 1 base at V and 0 bases at J, with 11 bases between. Germline CDR1 is SGHNT and CDR2 is YYREEE (reference sequence). The chain's CDR3 is CASSLSALSSYNEQFF. The CDR3 DNA sequence: TGTGCCAGCAGCTTGTCCGCGCTCAGCTCCTACAATGAGCAGTTCTTC.

The chain couples TRBV7-6 to TRBJ2-7, with D hard to call. The CDR3 sequence is 14 residues long. Germline CDR1 is SGHVS and CDR2 is FNYEAQ. The V and J ends lost 5 bases and 0 bases respectively, with 11 bases between them. CDR3 in amino acids: CASSPDPNSYEQYF. The CDR3 region has the DNA TGTGCCAGCAGCCCAGACCCAAACTCCTACGAGCAGTACTTC.

This chain joins TRBV6-6 and TRBJ2-2; unclear D gene. V was shortened by 0 bases and J by 6 bases, with 8 bases between the two germline ends. The CDR3 consists of 14 residues. CDR1 is MNHNY and CDR2 is SVGAGI in the germline V gene (reference sequence). CDR3 DNA sequence: TGTGCCAGCAGTTACTCGTTAGCAGCCGGGGAGCTGTTTTTT. This gives the protein CASSYSLAAGELFF.